Below are 10 T cell receptor beta chains sequenced from a single sample in a study of blood T cell repertoires in COVID-19. TCRdb keeps only in-frame clones here, not all; method: immunoSEQ multiplex PCR. The profile shows 120,000 to 150,000 clones, around 90% of them singletons. Sequenced material: peripheral blood. The receptors come from a woman aged 55-69 years with acute or convalescent COVID-19.

V is TRBV7-2 and J is TRBJ2-5, with a possible D match to TRBD2 (6 bases). The CDR3 has 14 amino acids. Germline V lookup: CDR1 SGHTA, CDR2 FQGNSA. V lost 1 base, J lost 9 bases, and 15 bases lay in between. CDR3 sequence: CASSLGAGTAAQYF. DNA for the CDR3: TGTGCCAGCAGCTTAGGGGCGGGGACTGCGGCCCAGTACTTC.

The sample holds a few counts of this clone. The chain is built from TRBV7-2 and TRBJ2-1; 7 bases line up with TRBD2. This CDR3 has 16 amino acids. V was pared by 1 base and J by 1 base, with 4 bases of the junction left unmatched. Germline V gene lookup returns CDR1 SGHTA and CDR2 FQGNSA. This CDR3 is CASSLGGGGSYNEQFF. Here the CDR3 DNA reads TGTGCCAGCAGCTTAGGGGGCGGGGGATCCTACAATGAGCAGTTCTTC.

The rearrangement uses TRBV29-1 and TRBJ1-5; possible D gene TRBD1, 6 bases. Between the trimmed V and J ends, which lost 4 bases and 6 bases, there was a span of 13 bases. Germline loops: CDR1 SQVTM, CDR2 ANQGSEA. This CDR3 has 13 amino acids. In DNA form, the CDR3 reads TGCAGCGTTGTGGAAGGGGGTGGTCAGCCCCAGCATTTT. Protein product: CSVVEGGGQPQHF.

The sample holds one count of this clone. V usage is TRBV7-9 and J usage is TRBJ2-7; no reliable D call. This CDR3 contains 13 residues. Germline assignment: CDR1 SEHNR and CDR2 FQNEAQ (reference sequence). Between the trimmed V and J ends, which lost 4 bases and 2 bases, there was a span of 9 bases. CDR3 in amino acids: CASSSSGTYEQYF. The CDR3 coding sequence is TGTGCCAGCAGCTCCTCAGGAACCTACGAGCAGTACTTC.

The chain links TRBV4-2 to TRBJ2-5; no definite D call. Germline V gene data show CDR1 as LGHNA and CDR2 as YNFKEQ. V was pared by 0 bases and J by 5 bases, with 10 bases between. This CDR3 comprises 14 residues. This CDR3 reads CASSQDSLAETQYF. In DNA, the CDR3 is TGTGCCAGCAGCCAAGATTCACTCGCGGAGACCCAGTACTTC.

The rearrangement joins TRBV6-2 or TRBV6-3 to TRBJ1-1; D call uncertain. CDR3 length equals 15 residues. The germline CDR1 and CDR2 sequences are MNHEY and SVGEGT. V lost 1 base to trimming and J lost 1 base, with 10 bases between them. CDR3 loop: CASSYYFAGNTEAFF. The CDR3 DNA reads as TGTGCCAGCAGTTACTACTTCGCGGGGAACACTGAAGCTTTCTTT.

V is TRBV29-1 and J is TRBJ1-2; 9 bases are a match to TRBD1. CDR3 length: 11 residues. Germline V gene lookup returns CDR1 SQVTM and CDR2 ANQGSEA. This chain's CDR3 is CSAGTGIGYTF. The CDR3 region has the DNA TGCAGTGCCGGGACAGGGATTGGCTACACCTTC.

This rearrangement joins TRBV5-6 to TRBJ1-1; 9 bases line up with TRBD1. The CDR3 is 15 residues long. V dropped 4 bases and J dropped 1; count of bases not matched to a gene: 5. The germline gives CDR1 SGHDT, CDR2 YYEEEE. The CDR3 sequence: CASSRTGARNTEAFF. Written as DNA, the CDR3 is TGTGCCAGCAGCCGGACAGGGGCAAGGAACACTGAAGCTTTCTTT. Full variable domain (outside the CDR3, taken from reference TRBV5-6 and TRBJ1-1): DAGVTQSPTHLIKTRGQQVTLRCSPKSGHDTVSWYQQALGQGPQFIFQYYEEEERQRGNFPDRFSGHQFPNYSSELNVNALLLGDSALYLCASSRTGARNTEAFFGQGTRLTVV.

The chain employs TRBV10-3 and TRBJ1-4, with 8 positions matching TRBD1. Germline values: CDR1 ENHRY, CDR2 SYGVKD. The CDR3 extends over 14 amino acids. Trimming removed 6 bases from V and 8 bases from J; junction bases left unmatched: 8. The CDR3: CAIRPTGVQEKLFF. In nucleotides, the CDR3 is TGTGCCATCAGACCGACAGGGGTTCAGGAAAAACTGTTTTTT.

The genes are TRBV15 and TRBJ2-5, with TRBD2 matching over 7 bases. V shed 6 bases, J shed 4 bases, and the junction held 5 bases outside the gene matches. From germline, CDR1 is LNHNV and CDR2 YYDKDF (reference sequence). The CDR3 covers 13 residues. The CDR3 DNA sequence: TGTGCCACCAGGGGAGGGGTTGTAGAGACCCAGTACTTC. Its translation is CATRGGVVETQYF.